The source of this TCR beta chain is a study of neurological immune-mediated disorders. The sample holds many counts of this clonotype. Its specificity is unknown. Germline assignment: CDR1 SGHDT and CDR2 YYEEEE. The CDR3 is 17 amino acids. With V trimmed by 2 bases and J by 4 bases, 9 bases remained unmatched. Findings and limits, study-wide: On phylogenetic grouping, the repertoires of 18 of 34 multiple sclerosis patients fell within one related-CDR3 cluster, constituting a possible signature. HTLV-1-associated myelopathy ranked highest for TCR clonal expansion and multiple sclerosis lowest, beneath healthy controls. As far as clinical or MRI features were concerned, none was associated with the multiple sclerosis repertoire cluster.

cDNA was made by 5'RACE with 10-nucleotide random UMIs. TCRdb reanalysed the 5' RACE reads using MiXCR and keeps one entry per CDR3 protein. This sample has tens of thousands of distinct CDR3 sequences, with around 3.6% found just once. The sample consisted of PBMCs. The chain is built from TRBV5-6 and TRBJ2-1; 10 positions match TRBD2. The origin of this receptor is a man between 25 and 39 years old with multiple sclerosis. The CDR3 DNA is TGTGCCAGCAGCTTCTCCCCTAGCGGGAGAAGTTACAATGAGCAGTTCTTC. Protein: CASSFSPSGRSYNEQFF. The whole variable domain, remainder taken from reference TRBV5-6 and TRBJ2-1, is DAGVTQSPTHLIKTRGQQVTLRCSPKSGHDTVSWYQQALGQGPQFIFQYYEEEERQRGNFPDRFSGHQFPNYSSELNVNALLLGDSALYLCASSFSPSGRSYNEQFFGPGTRLTVL.